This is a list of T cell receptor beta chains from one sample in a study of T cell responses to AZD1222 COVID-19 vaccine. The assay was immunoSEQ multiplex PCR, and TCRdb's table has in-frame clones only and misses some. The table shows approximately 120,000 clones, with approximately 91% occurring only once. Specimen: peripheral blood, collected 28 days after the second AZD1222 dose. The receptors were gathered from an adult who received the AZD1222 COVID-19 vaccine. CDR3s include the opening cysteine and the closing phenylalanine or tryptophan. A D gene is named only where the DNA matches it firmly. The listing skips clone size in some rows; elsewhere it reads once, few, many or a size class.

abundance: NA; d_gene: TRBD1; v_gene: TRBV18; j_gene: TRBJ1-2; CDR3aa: CASSPGQGADYGYTF; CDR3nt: TGTGCCAGCTCCCCTGGACAGGGCGCGGACTATGGCTACACCTTC
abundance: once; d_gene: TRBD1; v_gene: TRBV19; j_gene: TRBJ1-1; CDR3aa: CASSVPQGAVSDTEAFF; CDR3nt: TGTGCCAGTAGTGTACCTCAGGGGGCGGTATCGGACACTGAAGCTTTCTTT
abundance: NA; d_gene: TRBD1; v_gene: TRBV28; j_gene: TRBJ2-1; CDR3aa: CASSLVGTGINEQFF; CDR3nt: TGTGCCAGCAGTTTAGTCGGGACAGGGATAAATGAGCAGTTCTTC
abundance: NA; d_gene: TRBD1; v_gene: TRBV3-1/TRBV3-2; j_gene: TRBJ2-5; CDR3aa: CASRGQGGETQYF; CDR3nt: TGTGCCAGCAGGGGACAGGGAGGCGAGACCCAGTACTTC
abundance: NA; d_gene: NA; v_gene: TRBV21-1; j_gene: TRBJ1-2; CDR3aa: CASSNKMGYTF; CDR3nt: TGTGCCAGCAGCAATAAGATGGGCTACACCTTC
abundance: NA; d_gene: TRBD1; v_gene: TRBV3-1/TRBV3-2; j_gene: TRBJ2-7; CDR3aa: CASSRDRGYEQYF; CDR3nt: TGTGCCAGCAGCCGGGACAGGGGCTACGAGCAGTACTTC
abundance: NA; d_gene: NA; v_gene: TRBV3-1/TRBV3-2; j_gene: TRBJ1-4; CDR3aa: CASSPTPLGEKLFF; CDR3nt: TGTGCCAGCAGCCCAACACCTCTAGGGGAAAAACTGTTTTTT
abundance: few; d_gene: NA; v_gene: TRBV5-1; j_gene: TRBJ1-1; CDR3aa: CASRGDPGETEAFF; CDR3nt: TGCGCCAGCAGAGGGGACCCTGGGGAAACTGAAGCTTTCTTT
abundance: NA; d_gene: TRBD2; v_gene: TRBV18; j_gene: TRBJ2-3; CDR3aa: CASSLGGAGDTQYF; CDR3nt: TGTGCCAGCTCGCTCGGGGGGGCCGGAGATACGCAGTATTTT
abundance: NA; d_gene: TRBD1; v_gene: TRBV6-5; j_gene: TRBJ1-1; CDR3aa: CASSWRQGITEAFF; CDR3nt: TGTGCCAGCAGTTGGCGACAGGGTATCACTGAAGCTTTCTTT
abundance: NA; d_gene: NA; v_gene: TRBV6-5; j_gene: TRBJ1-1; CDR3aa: CASSYQTHTEAFF; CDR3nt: TGTGCCAGCAGTTACCAGACCCACACTGAAGCTTTCTTT
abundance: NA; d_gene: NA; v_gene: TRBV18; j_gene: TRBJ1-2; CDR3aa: CASSPQGDYGYTF; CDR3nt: TGTGCCAGCTCACCACAGGGAGACTATGGCTACACCTTC
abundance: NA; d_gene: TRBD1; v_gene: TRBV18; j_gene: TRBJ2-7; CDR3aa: CASSPRGTVLDEQYF; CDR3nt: TGTGCCAGCTCACCGCGAGGGACAGTCTTAGACGAGCAGTACTTC
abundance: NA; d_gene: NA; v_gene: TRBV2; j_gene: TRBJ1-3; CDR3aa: CASRGINGNTIYF; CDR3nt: TGTGCCAGCAGGGGAATAAACGGAAACACCATATATTTT
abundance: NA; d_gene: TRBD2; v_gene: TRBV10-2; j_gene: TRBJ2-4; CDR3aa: CASSESAGGYIQYF; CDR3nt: TGCGCCAGCAGTGAGTCCGCGGGGGGGTACATTCAGTACTTC
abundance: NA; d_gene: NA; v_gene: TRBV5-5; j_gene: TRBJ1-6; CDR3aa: CASSLAQGASMGPLHF; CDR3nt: TGTGCCAGCAGCTTGGCCCAAGGGGCCTCTATGGGTCCCCTCCACTTT
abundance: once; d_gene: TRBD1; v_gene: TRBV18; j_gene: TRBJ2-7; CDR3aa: CASSGGQAKSYEQYF; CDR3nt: TGTGCCAGCTCCGGGGGACAGGCTAAATCCTACGAGCAGTACTTC
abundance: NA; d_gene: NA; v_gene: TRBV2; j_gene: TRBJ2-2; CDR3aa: CATTPSYGGELFF; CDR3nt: TGTGCCACCACCCCTAGCTACGGCGGGGAGCTGTTTTTT
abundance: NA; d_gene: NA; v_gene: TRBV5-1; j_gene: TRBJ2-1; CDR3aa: CASRLMGSYNEQFF; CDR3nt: TGCGCCAGCCGGCTAATGGGCTCCTACAATGAGCAGTTCTTC
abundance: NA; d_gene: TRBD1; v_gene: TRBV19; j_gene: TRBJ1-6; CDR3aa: CASSVTGGIGSPLHF; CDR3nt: TGTGCCAGTAGTGTAACAGGGGGAATAGGATCACCCCTCCACTTT
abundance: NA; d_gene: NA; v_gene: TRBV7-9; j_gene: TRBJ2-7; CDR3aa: CASSSWGGVSYEQYF; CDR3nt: TGTGCCAGCAGCTCCTGGGGGGGCGTCTCCTACGAGCAGTACTTC
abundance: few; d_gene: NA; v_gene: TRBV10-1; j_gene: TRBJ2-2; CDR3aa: CATSHWGTGELFF; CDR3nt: TGCGCCACCTCGCACTGGGGCACCGGGGAGCTGTTTTTT
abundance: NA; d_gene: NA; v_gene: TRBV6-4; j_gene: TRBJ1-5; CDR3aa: CASIRLGASNQPQHF; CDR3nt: TGTGCCAGCATACGTCTAGGGGCCAGCAATCAGCCCCAGCATTTT
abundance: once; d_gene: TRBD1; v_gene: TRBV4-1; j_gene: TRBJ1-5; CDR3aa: CASSQRPGQGFNQPQHF; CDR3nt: TGCGCCAGCAGCCAGCGCCCCGGACAGGGTTTCAATCAGCCCCAGCATTTT
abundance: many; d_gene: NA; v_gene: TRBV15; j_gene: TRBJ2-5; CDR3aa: CATSRAENF; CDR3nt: TGTGCCACCAGCAGAGCGGAAAACTTC
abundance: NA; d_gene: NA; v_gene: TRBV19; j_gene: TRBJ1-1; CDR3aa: CASSEDRVNTEAFF; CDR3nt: TGTGCCAGTAGTGAGGACAGAGTGAACACTGAAGCTTTCTTT
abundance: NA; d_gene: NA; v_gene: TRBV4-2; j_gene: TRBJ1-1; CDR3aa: CASSQGKGLAFF; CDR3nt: TGTGCCAGCAGCCAAGGAAAAGGGCTGGCTTTCTTT
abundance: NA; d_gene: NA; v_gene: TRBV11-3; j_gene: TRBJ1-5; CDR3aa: CASSLEGQPQHF; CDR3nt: TGTGCCAGCAGCTTAGAGGGTCAGCCCCAGCATTTT
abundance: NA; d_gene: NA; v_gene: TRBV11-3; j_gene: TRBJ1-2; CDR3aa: CASSLDFGGGYGYTF; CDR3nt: TGTGCCAGCAGCTTAGATTTCGGGGGCGGTTATGGCTACACCTTC
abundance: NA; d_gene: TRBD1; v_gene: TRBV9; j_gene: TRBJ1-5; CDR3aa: CASSVGTGPQPQHF; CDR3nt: TGTGCCAGCAGCGTAGGGACAGGGCCTCAGCCCCAGCATTTT
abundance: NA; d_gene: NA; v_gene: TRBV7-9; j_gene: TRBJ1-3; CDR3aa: CASSKYYLSRDGGNTIYF; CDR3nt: TGTGCCAGCAGCAAGTACTATCTATCCCGGGACGGTGGAAACACCATATATTTT
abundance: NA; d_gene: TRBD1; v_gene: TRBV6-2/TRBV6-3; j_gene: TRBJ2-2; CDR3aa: CASSPFGTGKTGELFF; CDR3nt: TGTGCCAGCAGCCCTTTCGGGACAGGGAAAACCGGGGAGCTGTTTTTT
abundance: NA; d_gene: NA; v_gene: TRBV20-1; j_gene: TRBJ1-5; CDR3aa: CSASPHPGNQPQHF; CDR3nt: TGCAGTGCTAGTCCCCACCCAGGCAATCAGCCCCAGCATTTT
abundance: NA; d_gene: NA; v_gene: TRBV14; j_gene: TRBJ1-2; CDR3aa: CASSQYQGGYTF; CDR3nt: TGTGCCAGCAGCCAATACCAAGGGGGCTACACCTTC
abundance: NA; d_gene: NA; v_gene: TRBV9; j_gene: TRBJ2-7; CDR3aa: CASSVVPTGRYEQYF; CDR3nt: TGTGCCAGCAGCGTAGTGCCTACAGGGAGGTACGAGCAGTACTTC
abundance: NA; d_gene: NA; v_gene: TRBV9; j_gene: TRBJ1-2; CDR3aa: CASSTRLGGLYGYTF; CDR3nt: TGTGCCAGCAGCACTCGACTTGGGGGACTCTATGGCTACACCTTC
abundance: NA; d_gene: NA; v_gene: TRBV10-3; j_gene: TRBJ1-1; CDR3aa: CAISLTGLDTEAFF; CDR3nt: TGTGCCATCAGCCTCACAGGGCTGGATACTGAAGCTTTCTTT
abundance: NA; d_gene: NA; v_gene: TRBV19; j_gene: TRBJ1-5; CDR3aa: CASKRGRQPQHF; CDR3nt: TGTGCCAGTAAGCGGGGTCGGCAGCCCCAGCATTTT
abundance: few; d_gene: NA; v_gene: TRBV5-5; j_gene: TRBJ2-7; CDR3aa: CASSRGYEQYF; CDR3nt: TGTGCCAGCAGTCGGGGGTACGAGCAGTACTTC
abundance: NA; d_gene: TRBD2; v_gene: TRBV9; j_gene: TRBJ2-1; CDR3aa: CASSVVLAGLDEQFF; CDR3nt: TGTGCCAGCAGCGTAGTGCTAGCGGGGTTGGATGAGCAGTTCTTC
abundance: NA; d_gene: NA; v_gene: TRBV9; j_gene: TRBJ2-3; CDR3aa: CASSMTSSTSTDTQYF; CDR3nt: TGTGCCAGCAGCATGACTAGTTCCACTAGCACAGATACGCAGTATTTT
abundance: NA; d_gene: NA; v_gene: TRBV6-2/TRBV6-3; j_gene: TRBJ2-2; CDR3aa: CASSYFPETNTGELFF; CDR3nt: TGTGCCAGCAGTTACTTCCCCGAGACGAACACCGGGGAGCTGTTTTTT
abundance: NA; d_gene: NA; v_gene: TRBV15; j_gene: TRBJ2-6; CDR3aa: CATSRDYSGANVLTF; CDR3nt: TGTGCCACCAGCAGAGATTACTCTGGGGCCAACGTCCTGACTTTC
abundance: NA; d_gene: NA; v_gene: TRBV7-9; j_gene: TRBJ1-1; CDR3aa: CASSLASSGAEAFF; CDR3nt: TGTGCCAGCAGCTTAGCATCCAGTGGCGCTGAAGCTTTCTTT
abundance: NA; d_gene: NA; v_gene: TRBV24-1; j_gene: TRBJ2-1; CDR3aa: CATSDPHSGEGPYNEQFF; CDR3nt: TGTGCCACCAGTGATCCCCATTCTGGGGAAGGCCCCTACAATGAGCAGTTCTTC
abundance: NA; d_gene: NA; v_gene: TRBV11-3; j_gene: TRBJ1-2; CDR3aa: CASSPQAGYGYTF; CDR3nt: TGTGCCAGCAGCCCTCAGGCGGGCTATGGCTACACCTTC
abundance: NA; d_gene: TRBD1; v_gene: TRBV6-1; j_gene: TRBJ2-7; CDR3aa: CASIPRTGGNEQYF; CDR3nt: TGTGCCAGCATTCCCCGGACAGGGGGAAACGAGCAGTACTTC
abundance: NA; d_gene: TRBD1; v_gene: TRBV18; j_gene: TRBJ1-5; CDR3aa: CASSPPGTGKDQPQHF; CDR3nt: TGTGCCAGCTCACCGCCCGGGACAGGGAAAGATCAGCCCCAGCATTTT
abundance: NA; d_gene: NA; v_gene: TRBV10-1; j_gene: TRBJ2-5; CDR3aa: CASSPRTAQETQYF; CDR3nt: TGCGCCAGCAGTCCCAGGACGGCCCAAGAGACCCAGTACTTC
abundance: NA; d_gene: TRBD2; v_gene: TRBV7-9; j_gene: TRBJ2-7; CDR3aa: CASSTSVLLYEQYF; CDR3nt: TGTGCCAGCAGCACTAGCGTCTTACTCTACGAGCAGTACTTC
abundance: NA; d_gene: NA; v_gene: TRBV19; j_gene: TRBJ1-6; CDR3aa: CASSIAPANNSPLHF; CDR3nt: TGTGCCAGTAGTATTGCCCCCGCAAATAATTCACCCCTCCACTTT
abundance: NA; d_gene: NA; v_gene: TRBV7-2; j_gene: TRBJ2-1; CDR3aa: CASSLGGGLNEQFF; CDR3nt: TGTGCCAGCAGCTTAGGAGGGGGGCTCAATGAGCAGTTCTTC
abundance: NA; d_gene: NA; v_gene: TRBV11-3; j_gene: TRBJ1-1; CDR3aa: CASSFDRNTEAFF; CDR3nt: TGTGCCAGCAGCTTTGACCGTAACACTGAAGCTTTCTTT
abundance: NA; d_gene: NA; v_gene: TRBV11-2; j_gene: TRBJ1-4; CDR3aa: CASTYRGTNEKLFF; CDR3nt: TGTGCCAGCACTTATAGGGGCACTAATGAAAAACTGTTTTTT
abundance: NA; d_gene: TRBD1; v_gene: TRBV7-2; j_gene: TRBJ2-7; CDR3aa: CASSSWTGNYEQYF; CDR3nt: TGTGCCAGCAGCTCTTGGACAGGAAATTACGAGCAGTACTTC